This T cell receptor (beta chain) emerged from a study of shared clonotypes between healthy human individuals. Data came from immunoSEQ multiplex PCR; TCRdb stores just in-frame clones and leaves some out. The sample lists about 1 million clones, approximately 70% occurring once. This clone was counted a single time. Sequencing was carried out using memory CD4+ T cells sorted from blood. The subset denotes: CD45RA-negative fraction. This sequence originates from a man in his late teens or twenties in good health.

In DNA form, the CDR3 reads TGTGCCAGCAGCTTATTTCAGGGGGCTGGGAACGAGCAGTACTTC. Amino acid sequence: CASSLFQGAGNEQYF. The gene calls are TRBV7-2 and TRBJ2-7; 8 nucleotides agree with TRBD1. The J segment lost 5 bases and the V segment lost 2 bases, leaving 8 bases of the junction unmatched. The CDR3 is made up of 15 amino acids. Germline-derived CDR1 and CDR2 are SGHTA and FQGNSA.